This TCR beta chain was captured in a study of blood T cells in healthy people across ages. Sample-barcoded 5' priming and a J-beta primer mix drove a second PCR of about 6 to 12 cycles. Tags on each cDNA molecule came from a template-switch adaptor with 12 random nucleotides. TCRdb itself ran the 5' RACE reads through MiXCR, one entry per CDR3 protein. The sample carries about 1.6 million distinct CDR3 sequences, roughly 32% recorded once. V lost 2 bases and J lost 7; bases outside the gene matches: 12. CDR3 length: 17 amino acids. The germline CDR1 and CDR2 sequences are MGHRA and YSYEKL. This clonotype was counted only a few times.

The sequenced sample was blood. This chain links TRBV4-1 with TRBJ2-5; TRBD2 matches 11 bases. The receptor was derived from a woman aged 25 to 45 in good health. This CDR3 is CASSQLTLAGGRGTQYF. CDR3 sequence (DNA): TGCGCCAGCAGCCAACTAACGCTAGCGGGAGGTCGTGGGACCCAGTACTTC.